A single sample is the source of the 3 T cell receptor beta chains below, sequenced in a study of cytomegalovirus exposure and HLA in healthy donors. 13 Jbeta primers and 60 Vbeta primers were used for the PCR. TCRdb keeps only in-frame clones here, not all; method: immunoSEQ multiplex PCR. The sample has around 140,000 clones, roughly three quarters seen once. The specimen was PBMCs. All receptors derive from a woman between 18 and 30 years old in good health and CMV-seronegative.

V usage is TRBV2 and J usage is TRBJ1-1, with 8 bases that match TRBD1. The CDR3 sequence is 15 residues long. The V gene end was trimmed by 2 bases and the J gene end by 5 bases; junction bases not matched to a gene: 7. The germline V gene has CDR1 SNHLY and CDR2 FYNNEI. CDR3 sequence reads: CASSEPGQGGTEAFF. As DNA, the CDR3 is TGTGCCAGCAGTGAACCAGGACAGGGAGGTACTGAAGCTTTCTTT.

In its sample, this clone was seen many times. V gene TRBV5-6 combines with J gene TRBJ1-4; 9 bases are shared with TRBD1. Germline assignment: CDR1 SGHDT and CDR2 YYEEEE. This CDR3 is 16 amino acids long. With 3 bases clipped from V and 8 bases from J, the junction kept 11 bases outside the gene matches. The CDR3 sequence is CASSSETGTGYEKLFF. The CDR3 DNA follows: TGTGCCAGCAGCTCGGAAACCGGGACAGGGTACGAAAAACTGTTTTTT.

CDR3 residues: CASSGGPQETQYF. CDR3 DNA: TGTGCCAGCAGCGGCGGGCCTCAAGAGACCCAGTACTTC. The chain links TRBV7-9 to TRBJ2-5; tentative D call: TRBD2 (5 bases). The germline V gene has CDR1 SEHNR and CDR2 FQNEAQ (reference sequence). The CDR3 has 13 residues. V was clipped by 5 bases and J by 2 bases, with 9 bases between them.